This TCR beta chain stems from a study of cytomegalovirus exposure and HLA in healthy donors. Of note for this clone: Its specificity is unknown.

The PCR made use of 60 Vbeta and 13 Jbeta primers. The table came from immunoSEQ multiplex PCR; TCRdb's copy has only in-frame clones and leaves some out. This table lists about 150,000 clones. Study-level results: Previously analyzed data showed that most TCR beta V segments were productive at a frequency of about 90% or about 30%. Rarity characterized most TCR sequences, yet some public TCRs appeared in many donors.

The CDR3 covers 16 residues. V was cut by 2 bases and J by 4 bases, with 18 bases left in between. Per the germline V gene, CDR1 is LNHDA and CDR2 is SQIVND (reference sequence). The source of this sequence is a woman aged 45-59 years in good health and CMV-seronegative. The genes are TRBV19 and TRBJ2-7, with a possible D match to TRBD2 (6 bases). Sequences were obtained from PBMCs. CDR3 coding DNA: TGTGCCAGTAGTATATACTCCGGGGGAGTTATGTACGAGCAGTACTTC. Translated, it gives CASSIYSGGVMYEQYF.